The source of this T cell receptor beta chain is a study of T-cell reconstitution after alpha-beta-depleted transplantation in children. The germline V gene encodes CDR1 SGDLS and CDR2 YYNGEE. The ends lost 3 bases at V and 2 bases at J; junction bases unmatched: 4. CDR3 length: 15 amino acids. This clonotype was detected only a few times. Unique molecular identifiers were built into the TCRbeta library. TCRdb redid the calling of the PCR reads with MiXCR, one entry per CDR3 protein. The data hold 600,000 to 700,000 distinct CDR3 sequences, with roughly 17% observed a single time. Sample: PBMCs from the stem cell graft donor, taken from the stem cell graft. The sequence derives from a human donor who donated a stem cell graft to a child with acute myeloid leukemia. V and J are TRBV9 and TRBJ2-1, with TRBD1 matching over 8 bases. Here the CDR3 reads CASSARDRTYNEQFF. Written as DNA, the CDR3 is TGTGCCAGCAGCGCCCGGGACAGGACCTACAATGAGCAGTTCTTC.